What follows are 17 T cell receptor beta chains derived from one specimen sequenced in a study of T cell responses to AZD1222 COVID-19 vaccine. Some clones are missing from TCRdb's copy, which holds only in-frame ones; the method was immunoSEQ multiplex PCR. The sample has roughly 140,000 clones, 88% seen once. The sequencing here drew on peripheral blood, taken 28 days after the second AZD1222 dose. The origin of the receptors is an adult who received the AZD1222 COVID-19 vaccine.

This clone has a single count. V and J are TRBV9 and TRBJ1-3, with 7 positions matching TRBD1. The CDR3 has 15 residues. V lost 0 bases, J lost 7 bases, and 7 bases stayed unmatched. CDR1 is SGDLS, CDR2 YYNGEE, per germline. CDR3 in amino acids: CASSVAPTGENTIYF. DNA for the CDR3: TGTGCCAGCAGCGTAGCCCCTACAGGGGAGAACACCATATATTTT.

This clone showed up just once. The V call is TRBV14, the J call TRBJ2-7, with D possibly being TRBD1 or TRBD2 (6 bases each). This CDR3 contains 18 residues. The germline V gene encodes CDR1 SGHDN and CDR2 FVKESK. V lost 2 bases and J 7 bases, leaving 27 bases between the germline ends. CDR3 nucleotides: TGTGCCAGCAGCCAAAGGAGAGGGCGAGACGGGGGCTTGGGGGAGCAGTACTTC. It encodes CASSQRRGRDGGLGEQYF.

This chain links TRBV6-1 with TRBJ1-5; D remains unclear. The germline CDR1 and CDR2 sequences are MNHNS and SASEGT. The CDR3 contains 16 residues. The V end lost 0 bases, the J end lost 5 bases, and 14 bases lay between the germline ends. As DNA, the CDR3 is TGTGCCAGCAGTGAAGCGTCGGCCCGACCCCATCAGCCCCAGCATTTT. As protein: CASSEASARPHQPQHF.

The chain combines TRBV9 with TRBJ2-2, with TRBD2 identical over 11 bases. This CDR3 region has 14 residues. Trimming took 3 bases from V and 9 from J; bases not matched to a gene: 4. Germline V gene sequence: CDR1 SGDLS, CDR2 YYNGEE. CDR3 amino acids: CASSATSGSRELFF. DNA for the CDR3: TGTGCCAGCAGCGCCACTAGCGGGAGCCGGGAGCTGTTTTTT.

The chain joins TRBV7-2 to TRBJ1-1; 7 nucleotides line up with TRBD1. The CDR3 consists of 14 residues. From germline, CDR1 is SGHTA and CDR2 FQGNSA. V was clipped by 4 bases and J by 5 bases; unmatched bases: 7. CDR3 sequence: CASSSDRLETEAFF. In nucleotides, the CDR3 is TGTGCCAGCAGCTCGGACAGGTTGGAGACTGAAGCTTTCTTT.

The chain has TRBV4-2 and TRBJ2-5, with 8 bases aligning to TRBD2. The CDR3 extends over 16 amino acids. Germline assignment: CDR1 LGHNA and CDR2 YNFKEQ. The V and J ends lost 3 bases and 5 bases, in that order; junction bases with no gene match: 11. CDR3 coding DNA: TGTGCCAGCAGCCAGCGGGTAGCCGGGGGGGCCGAGACCCAGTACTTC. It is translated as CASSQRVAGGAETQYF.

The V gene is TRBV18, the J gene TRBJ2-1; D not resolved. V lost 0 bases, J lost 8 bases, and 5 bases lay in between. From germline, CDR1 is KGHSH and CDR2 LQKENI. This CDR3 has 12 residues. The CDR3 here is CASSPPYDEQFF. CDR3 sequence (DNA): TGTGCCAGCTCACCACCTTATGATGAGCAGTTCTTC.

The gene calls are TRBV4-1 and TRBJ2-3; 10 bases agree with TRBD2. In germline, CDR1 is MGHRA, CDR2 YSYEKL. The trim removed 8 bases at V and 5 bases at J, leaving 10 bases unmatched. This CDR3 has 15 amino acids. The chain's CDR3 is CASRGSGRAEDTQYF. The CDR3 coding sequence is TGCGCCAGCCGAGGGAGCGGGAGGGCTGAAGATACGCAGTATTTT.

The V and J genes are TRBV4-2 and TRBJ1-5; no clear D gene. Germline-derived CDR1 and CDR2 are LGHNA and YNFKEQ. The CDR3 runs 15 residues. V was shortened by 3 bases and J by 0 bases, with 9 bases between the two germline ends. The CDR3 region has the DNA TGTGCCAGCAGCCAGGTTATAGGTAGCAATCAGCCCCAGCATTTT. Translated: CASSQVIGSNQPQHF.

The chain uses TRBV9 and TRBJ1-6; D is possibly TRBD1 (6 bases). V lost 4 bases and J lost 5, with 10 bases in between. This CDR3 is built from 14 residues. Germline CDR1 SGDLS, CDR2 YYNGEE. The CDR3 region has the DNA TGTGCCAGCAGCCGGGACACGGATAATTCACCCCTCCACTTT. Protein: CASSRDTDNSPLHF.

The gene calls are TRBV21-1 and TRBJ2-1; no check of the table's D call, TRBD2, against the DNA was made. TRBV21-1 is recorded as a pseudogene. This CDR3 comprises 16 residues. In DNA form, the CDR3 reads TGTGCCAGCAGCGCCAGAGGGCTAGCAGATCACAATGAGCAGTTCTTC. Translating gives CASSARGLADHNEQFF.

This chain joins TRBV6-2 or TRBV6-3 and TRBJ2-1; 11 bases fit TRBD2. The CDR3 has 14 amino acids. Germline V gene lookup returns CDR1 MNHEY and CDR2 SVGEGT. Trimming took 3 bases from V and 9 from J; bases not matched to a gene: 4. The CDR3 nucleotides read TGTGCCAGCAGTTATAGCGGGGGGGCAGGTGAGCAGTTCTTC. Translation: CASSYSGGAGEQFF.

V gene TRBV6-1 combines with J gene TRBJ2-7, with D possibly matching TRBD2 (5 bases). V was clipped by 2 bases and J by 3 bases, with 11 bases between them. Per germline, CDR1 MNHNS and CDR2 SASEGT. This CDR3 is built from 14 residues. The CDR3 reads CASSEFHSVYEQYF. The DNA for the CDR3 is TGTGCCAGCAGTGAATTTCATAGCGTCTACGAGCAGTACTTC.

CDR3 sequence: CASSLMGQKDEAFF. The DNA of the CDR3 is TGCGCCAGCAGCTTGATGGGACAGAAGGATGAAGCTTTCTTT. V is TRBV5-1 and J is TRBJ1-1; 7 bases line up with TRBD1. The germline V gene has CDR1 SGHRS and CDR2 YFSETQ. V lost 1 base and J lost 7; bases outside the gene matches: 7. The length of the CDR3 is 14 residues.

The chain carries TRBV5-1 and TRBJ1-1, with a weak D call TRBD1 (5 bases). Deletions cut 7 bases from V and 4 bases from J, with 11 bases between. The CDR3 spans 12 residues. Germline loops: CDR1 SGHRS, CDR2 YFSETQ. CDR3 in amino acids: CASGREGTEAFF. CDR3 bases: TGCGCCAGCGGCAGGGAGGGCACTGAAGCTTTCTTT.

This chain connects TRBV5-1 to TRBJ2-1; tentative D call: TRBD2 (6 bases). There are 15 residues in the CDR3. Looked up from germline, CDR1 is SGHRS and CDR2 is YFSETQ. Trimming removed 5 bases from V and 5 bases from J, with 17 bases in between. CDR3 DNA: TGCGCCAGCAGAATCGGCCTAGCGTTCCACAATGAGCAGTTCTTC. It is translated as CASRIGLAFHNEQFF.

The chain's CDR3 is CASSPQGAYYGYTF. DNA for the CDR3: TGTGCCAGTAGTCCACAGGGGGCGTACTATGGCTACACCTTC. The chain employs TRBV19 and TRBJ1-2, with 9 bases aligning to TRBD1. V lost 5 bases and J lost 3; bases outside the gene matches: 4. Germline CDR1 and CDR2: LNHDA and SQIVND (reference sequence). This CDR3 region has 14 residues.